Presented here are 5 T cell receptor beta chains from one specimen sequenced in a study of blood T cell repertoires in COVID-19. Repertoires were generated with immunoSEQ multiplex PCR, while TCRdb's copy carries only in-frame clones and drops some. This table holds 100,000 to 150,000 clones, roughly 83% found once. Specimen: peripheral blood. The receptors derive from a human donor in a cohort sampled during active COVID-19.

V usage is TRBV28 and J usage is TRBJ2-7; D call uncertain. Trimming took 6 bases from V and 3 from J, leaving 3 bases between them. Germline CDR1 reads MDHEN; CDR2 reads SYDVKM. CDR3 length: 10 residues. The CDR3 loop is CASSNYEQYF. CDR3 coding DNA: TGTGCCAGCAGCAACTACGAGCAGTACTTC. Filled out from reference TRBV28 and TRBJ2-7, the complete variable domain reads DVKVTQSSRYLVKRTGEKVFLECVQDMDHENMFWYRQDPGLGLRLIYFSYDVKMKEKGDIPEGYSVSREKKERFSLILESASTNQTSMYLCASSNYEQYFGPGTRLTVT.

The V gene is TRBV28, the J gene TRBJ2-1, with 7 bases lining up with TRBD1. Trimming at V came to 6 bases and at J to 10 bases, leaving 6 bases not matched to a gene. Germline assignment: CDR1 MDHEN and CDR2 SYDVKM. CDR3 length equals 12 residues. The CDR3, as DNA: TGTGCCAGCAGGACAGGGTTTCTCGAGCAGTTCTTC. It encodes CASRTGFLEQFF.

A single count supports this clone. The V call is TRBV27, the J call TRBJ2-5; TRBD2 matches 12 bases. Losses at the gene ends were 5 bases for V and 5 bases for J; bases not matched to a gene: 21. CDR3 length: 20 residues. Germline V lookup: CDR1 MNHEY, CDR2 SMNVEV (reference sequence). Here the CDR3 reads CASSHEPGRLGLAGKETQYF. The DNA of the CDR3 is TGTGCCAGCAGTCATGAACCGGGACGCCTCGGACTAGCGGGAAAGGAGACCCAGTACTTC.

V usage is TRBV10-3 and J usage is TRBJ2-3; 8 bases line up with TRBD2. V gave up 6 bases and J gave up 3 bases; unmatched junction bases: 5. This CDR3 region has 14 residues. CDR1 and CDR2 from the germline V gene are ENHRY and SYGVKD. The DNA of the CDR3 is TGTGCCATCAGGTCGAGCGGGAGTACAGATACGCAGTATTTT. It codes for CAIRSSGSTDTQYF.

The chain uses TRBV5-1 and TRBJ2-3, with D perhaps matching TRBD2 (6 bases). Germline lookup yields CDR1 SGHRS and CDR2 YFSETQ. CDR3 size: 14 residues. The V end was cut by 0 bases, the J end by 4 bases, with 9 bases between. The chain's CDR3 is CASSLGREADTQYF. The CDR3 DNA follows: TGCGCCAGCAGCTTGGGTAGGGAGGCAGATACGCAGTATTTT.